Many counts were recorded for the clone carrying this T cell receptor (beta chain). Germline CDR1 reads KGHDR; CDR2 reads SFDVKD. The CDR3 totals 15 residues. Between the trimmed V and J ends, which lost 4 bases and 7 bases, there was a span of 18 bases. Every patient underwent thyroid surgery untreated. This specimen comes from a study of metastatic and nonmetastatic thyroid tumors. TCRdb reanalyzed the PCR reads with MiXCR. Among about 9,900 clones listed, approximately 11% were seen once. This receptor was obtained from a female donor with papillary thyroid cancer or a benign thyroid nodule (not recorded which). Some clones in this sample may be carry-over from other donors' samples. What was sequenced was tumor tissue. V usage is TRBV24-1 and J usage is TRBJ2-5; maybe TRBD2 (5 bases). CDR3 protein: CATSDAGGLAGTQYF. In DNA form, the CDR3 reads TGTGCCACCAGTGACGCCGGAGGCCTGGCGGGGACCCAGTACTTC.